This TCR beta chain was identified in a study of blood T cell repertoires in COVID-19. About the study: T cells, B-cell-depleted T cells, or PBMCs supplied cDNA or gDNA.

Assay used: immunoSEQ multiplex PCR; TCRdb lists only in-frame clones, some missing. The data show approximately 90,000 clones, 81% seen once. Only a few counts were recorded for this clone. Germline V gives CDR1 MNHEY, CDR2 SVGAGI. Losses at the gene ends were 7 bases for V and 1 base for J; bases not matched to a gene: 4. The CDR3 sequence is 14 residues long. The specimen sequenced was peripheral blood. V and J are TRBV6-5 and TRBJ1-1, with TRBD1 identical over 9 bases. This receptor was obtained from a man older than 75 with active or convalescent COVID-19. The CDR3 DNA follows: TGTGCCAGCACTGGACAGGGGCCGAACACTGAAGCTTTCTTT. It yields the protein CASTGQGPNTEAFF.